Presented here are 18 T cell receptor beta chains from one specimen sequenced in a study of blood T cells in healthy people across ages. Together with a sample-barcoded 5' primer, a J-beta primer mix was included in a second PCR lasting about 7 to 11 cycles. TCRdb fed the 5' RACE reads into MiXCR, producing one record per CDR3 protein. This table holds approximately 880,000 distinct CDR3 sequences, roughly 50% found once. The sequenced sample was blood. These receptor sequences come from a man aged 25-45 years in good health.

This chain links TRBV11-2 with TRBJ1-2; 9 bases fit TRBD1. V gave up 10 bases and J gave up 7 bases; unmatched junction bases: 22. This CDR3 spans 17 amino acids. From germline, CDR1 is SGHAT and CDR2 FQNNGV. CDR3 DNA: TGTGCCACCTTCTCCGTGGGACAGGGTGATTATTGGGGTGGCTACACCTTC. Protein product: CATFSVGQGDYWGGYTF.

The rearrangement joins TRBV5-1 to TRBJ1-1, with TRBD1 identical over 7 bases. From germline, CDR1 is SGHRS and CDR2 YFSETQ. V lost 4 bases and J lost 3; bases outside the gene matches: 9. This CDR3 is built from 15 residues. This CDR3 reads CASSTSTGSDTEAFF. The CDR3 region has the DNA TGCGCCAGCAGCACCTCGACAGGGTCTGACACTGAAGCTTTCTTT.

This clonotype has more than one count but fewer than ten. As DNA, the CDR3 is TGCAGCGTTGAAAGTTCCTGGGTAGGGAGCTACACCTTC. This codes for CSVESSWVGSYTF. This chain connects TRBV29-1 to TRBJ1-2; D ambiguous. Germline-derived CDR1 and CDR2 are SQVTM and ANQGSEA. Trimming shortened V by 2 bases and J by 9 bases, and 16 bases separated the two germline ends. The CDR3 is 13 amino acids.

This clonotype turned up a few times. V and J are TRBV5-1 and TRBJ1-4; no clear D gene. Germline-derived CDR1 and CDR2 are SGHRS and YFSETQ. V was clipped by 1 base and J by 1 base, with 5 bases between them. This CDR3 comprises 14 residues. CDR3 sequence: CASSLRGTNEKLFF. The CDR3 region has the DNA TGCGCCAGCAGCTTGCGTGGAACTAATGAAAAACTGTTTTTT.

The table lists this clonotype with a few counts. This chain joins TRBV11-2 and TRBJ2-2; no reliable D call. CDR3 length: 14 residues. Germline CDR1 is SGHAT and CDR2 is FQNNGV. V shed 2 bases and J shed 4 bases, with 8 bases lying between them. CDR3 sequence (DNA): TGTGCCAGCAGCTTACTCCTGGGCACCGGGGAGCTGTTTTTT. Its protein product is CASSLLLGTGELFF.

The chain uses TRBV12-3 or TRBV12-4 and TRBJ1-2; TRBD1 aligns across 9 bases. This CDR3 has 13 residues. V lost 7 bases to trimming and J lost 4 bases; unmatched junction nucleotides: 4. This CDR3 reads CASTQGAGYGYTF. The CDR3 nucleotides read TGTGCCAGCACACAGGGGGCAGGCTATGGCTACACCTTC.

The DNA of the CDR3 is TGTGCCAGCAGCTTCCTACAAGGCGAGCAGTACTTC. Translation gives CASSFLQGEQYF. This chain links TRBV7-2 with TRBJ2-5; D is uncertain. The end of the DNA is better explained by TRBJ2-7, so the J call may be wrong. Germline CDR1 SGHTA, CDR2 FQGNSA. The CDR3 has 12 amino acids.

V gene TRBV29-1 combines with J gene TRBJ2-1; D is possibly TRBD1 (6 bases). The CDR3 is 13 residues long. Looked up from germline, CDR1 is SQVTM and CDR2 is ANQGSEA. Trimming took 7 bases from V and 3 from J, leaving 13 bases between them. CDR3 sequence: CSALVDSYNEQFF. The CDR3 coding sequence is TGCAGCGCGCTGGTGGACAGCTACAATGAGCAGTTCTTC.

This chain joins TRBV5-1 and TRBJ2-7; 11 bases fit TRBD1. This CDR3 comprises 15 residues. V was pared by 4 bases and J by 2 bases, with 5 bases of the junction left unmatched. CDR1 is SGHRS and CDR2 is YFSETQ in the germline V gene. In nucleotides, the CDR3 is TGCGCCAGCAGCCAGGACAGGGGGCGGACCTACGAGCAGTACTTC. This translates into CASSQDRGRTYEQYF.

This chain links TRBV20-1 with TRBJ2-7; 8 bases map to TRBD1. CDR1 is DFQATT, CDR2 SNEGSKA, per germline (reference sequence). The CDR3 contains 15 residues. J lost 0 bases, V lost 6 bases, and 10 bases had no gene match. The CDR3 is CSAKMGQELSYEQYF. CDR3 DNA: TGCAGTGCCAAGATGGGACAGGAGCTCTCCTACGAGCAGTACTTC.

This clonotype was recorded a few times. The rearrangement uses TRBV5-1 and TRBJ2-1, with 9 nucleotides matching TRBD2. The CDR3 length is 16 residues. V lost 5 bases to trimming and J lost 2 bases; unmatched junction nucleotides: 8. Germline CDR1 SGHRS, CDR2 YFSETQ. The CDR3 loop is CASRKPGLATYNEQFF. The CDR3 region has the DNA TGCGCCAGCAGAAAGCCGGGACTAGCAACCTACAATGAGCAGTTCTTC. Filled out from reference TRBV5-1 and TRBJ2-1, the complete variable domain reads KAGVTQTPRYLIKTRGQQVTLSCSPISGHRSVSWYQQTPGQGLQFLFEYFSETQRNKGNFPGRFSGRQFSNSRSEMNVSTLELGDSALYLCASRKPGLATYNEQFFGPGTRLTVL.

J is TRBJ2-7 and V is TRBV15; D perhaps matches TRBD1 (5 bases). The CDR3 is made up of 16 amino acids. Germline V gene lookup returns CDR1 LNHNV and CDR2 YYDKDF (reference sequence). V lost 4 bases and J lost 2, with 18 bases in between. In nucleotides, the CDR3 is TGTGCCACCAGCACCCCAGGACACCTTCTACCCTACGAGCAGTACTTC. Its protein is CATSTPGHLLPYEQYF.

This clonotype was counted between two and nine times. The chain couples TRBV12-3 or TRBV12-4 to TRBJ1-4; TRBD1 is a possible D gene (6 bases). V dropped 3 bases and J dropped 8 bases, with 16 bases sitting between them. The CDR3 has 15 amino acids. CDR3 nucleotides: TGTGCCAGCAGTTTCGGGCAGGGGCGCGGGGAAAAACTGTTTTTT. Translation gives CASSFGQGRGEKLFF.

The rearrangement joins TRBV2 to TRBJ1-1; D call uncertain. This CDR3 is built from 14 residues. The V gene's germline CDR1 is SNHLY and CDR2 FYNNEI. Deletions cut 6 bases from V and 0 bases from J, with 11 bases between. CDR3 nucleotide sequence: TGTGCCAGCAGCCCGTACGGACTGAACACTGAAGCTTTCTTT. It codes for CASSPYGLNTEAFF.

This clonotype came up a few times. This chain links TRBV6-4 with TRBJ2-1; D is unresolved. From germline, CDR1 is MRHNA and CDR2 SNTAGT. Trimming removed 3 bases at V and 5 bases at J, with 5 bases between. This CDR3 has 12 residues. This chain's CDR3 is CASSEGHNEQFF. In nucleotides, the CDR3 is TGTGCCAGCAGTGAGGGTCACAATGAGCAGTTCTTC.

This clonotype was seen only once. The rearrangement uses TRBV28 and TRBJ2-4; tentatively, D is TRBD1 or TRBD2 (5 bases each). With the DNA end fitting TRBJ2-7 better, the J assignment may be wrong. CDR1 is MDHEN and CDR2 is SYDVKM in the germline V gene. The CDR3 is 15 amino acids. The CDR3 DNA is TGTGCCAGCAGAGTGGCAGGGACCGATACCTACGAGCAGTACTTC. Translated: CASRVAGTDTYEQYF.

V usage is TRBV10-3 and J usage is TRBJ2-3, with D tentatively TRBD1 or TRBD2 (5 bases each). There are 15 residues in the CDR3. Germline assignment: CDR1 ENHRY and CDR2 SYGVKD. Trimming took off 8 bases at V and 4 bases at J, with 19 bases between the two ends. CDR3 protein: CAISSGGRIPDTQYF. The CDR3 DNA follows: TGTGCCATCTCCAGTGGGGGACGAATTCCAGATACGCAGTATTTT.

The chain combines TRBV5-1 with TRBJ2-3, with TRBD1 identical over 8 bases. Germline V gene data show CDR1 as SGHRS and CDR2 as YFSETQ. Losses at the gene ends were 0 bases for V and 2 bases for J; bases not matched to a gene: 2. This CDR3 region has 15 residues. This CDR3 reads CASSLVTGVTDTQYF. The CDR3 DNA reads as TGCGCCAGCAGCTTGGTGACAGGGGTCACAGATACGCAGTATTTT.